This is a list of T cell receptor beta chains from one sample in a study of human T cells and chemical hapten exposure. In TCRdb, the RACE reads were re-called with MiXCR into one record per CDR3 protein. The profile shows roughly 200,000 distinct CDR3 sequences, approximately 26% of them singletons. The source material was whole blood, sampled in connection with sensitization to the hapten diphenylcyclopropenone (DPC). The receptor source for this set is a woman aged 35 to 49 with alopecia areata. Some clones in this sample may be carry-over from other donors' samples. CDR3s include the opening cysteine and the closing phenylalanine or tryptophan. The order of the fields is CDR3 protein, CDR3 DNA, D gene, clone size, J gene, V gene. D genes are given only for firm matches. Rows may omit the clone size; those that give it use once, few, many or a size class.

CASMMGIAGANVLTF | TGTGCCAGCATGATGGGAATCGCCGGGGCCAACGTCCTGACTTTC | - | - | TRBJ2-6 | TRBV6-1
CASSSGGQSYNEQFF | TGCGCCAGCAGTTCAGGGGGCCAATCCTACAATGAGCAGTTCTTC | TRBD1 | - | TRBJ2-1 | TRBV5-1
CASSSGTLSYEQYF | TGTGCCAGCAGTTCCGGGACACTTTCCTACGAGCAGTACTTC | - | few | TRBJ2-7 | TRBV6-5
CAWELPRGYITYEQYF | TGTGCCTGGGAACTCCCGAGAGGCTATATAACCTACGAGCAGTACTTC | - | once | TRBJ2-7 | TRBV30
CASLKREGRSYNEQFF | TGTGCCAGCCTGAAGCGGGAGGGCCGCTCCTACAATGAGCAGTTCTTC | TRBD2 | - | TRBJ2-1 | TRBV6-6
CSVALAGYFTGELFF | TGCAGCGTTGCCCTAGCGGGATACTTTACCGGGGAGCTGTTTTTT | TRBD2 | few | TRBJ2-2 | TRBV29-1
CASSREFTDTQYF | TGCGCCAGCAGCCGGGAGTTCACAGATACGCAGTATTTT | - | - | TRBJ2-3 | TRBV4-3
CASSPSRDSYNEQFF | TGTGCCAGCAGCCCTAGCCGGGACTCTTACAATGAGCAGTTCTTC | - | - | TRBJ2-1 | TRBV7-2
CASSPRGPTYEQYF | TGTGCCAGCAGCCCGCGGGGACCGACCTACGAGCAGTACTTC | - | - | TRBJ2-7 | TRBV11-2
CASSREVGLPYEQYF | TGTGCCAGCAGCAGGGAGGTCGGGCTCCCCTACGAGCAGTACTTC | - | - | TRBJ2-7 | TRBV7-2
CASSLGSGVLETQYF | TGCGCCAGCAGCTTGGGTTCGGGAGTTCTAGAGACCCAGTACTTC | - | - | TRBJ2-5 | TRBV5-1
CASSLGSQDGSYEQYF | TGCGCCAGCAGCTTGGGATCTCAGGACGGCTCCTACGAGCAGTACTTC | - | - | TRBJ2-7 | TRBV5-1
CASSLAGTGGTGELFF | TGTGCCAGCAGCTTGGCCGGGACAGGGGGCACCGGGGAGCTGTTTTTT | TRBD1 | - | TRBJ2-2 | TRBV5-6
CASSLGRRDTEAFF | TGTGCCAGCAGTTTAGGGCGGAGGGACACTGAAGCTTTCTTT | - | few | TRBJ1-1 | TRBV28
CSAQDSTTYEQYF | TGCAGTGCCCAGGACAGCACTACCTACGAGCAGTACTTC | - | - | TRBJ2-7 | TRBV20-1
CASSLVPGLAGPRGQETQYF | TGTGCCAGCAGTCTCGTACCGGGACTAGCGGGACCAAGGGGACAAGAGACCCAGTACTTC | TRBD2 | few | TRBJ2-5 | TRBV27
CASSVGSGNTIYF | TGTGCCAGCAGTGTGGGCTCTGGAAACACCATATATTTT | - | many | TRBJ1-3 | TRBV25-1
CASSPMGLADEQFF | TGTGCCAGCAGCCCGATGGGACTAGCCGATGAGCAGTTCTTC | TRBD2 | - | TRBJ2-1 | TRBV9
CASGTGGRTYNEQFF | TGTGCTAGTGGTACAGGGGGCAGAACTTACAATGAGCAGTTCTTC | TRBD1 | - | TRBJ2-1 | TRBV12-5
CSARVIPQGSTSSMRGDEQYF | TGCAGTGCTAGAGTAATCCCCCAGGGGTCTACGAGCAGTATGCGGGGAGACGAGCAGTACTTC | - | few | TRBJ2-7 | TRBV20-1
CSARDQAAPNYGYTF | TGCAGTGCTAGAGATCAGGCGGCCCCTAACTATGGCTACACCTTC | - | - | TRBJ1-2 | TRBV20-1
CASNPGQGSGEQYF | TGCGCCAGCAACCCGGGACAGGGGTCTGGCGAGCAGTACTTC | TRBD1 | - | TRBJ2-7 | TRBV5-1
CASRHLTGPDTQYF | TGTGCCAGCAGACACCTGACAGGGCCAGATACGCAGTATTTT | TRBD1 | - | TRBJ2-3 | TRBV5-4
CASSYYPITGIMGNIQYF | TGTGCCAGCAGTTACTATCCCATAACAGGGATAATGGGGAACATTCAGTACTTC | - | - | TRBJ2-4 | TRBV6-6
CASRSYTGTLTLGSHNSPLHF | TGTGCAAGTCGCTCTTATACCGGGACTCTAACCTTAGGGAGCCATAATTCACCCCTCCACTTT | - | many | TRBJ1-6 | TRBV12-2
CSVAAGLNYEQYF | TGCAGCGTTGCCGCTGGATTAAACTACGAGCAGTACTTC | - | - | TRBJ2-7 | TRBV29-1
CASSPGQGNNQPQHF | TGTGCCAGCAGTCCTGGACAGGGGAACAATCAGCCCCAGCATTTT | TRBD1 | many | TRBJ1-5 | TRBV28
CASSHNLGANYGYTF | TGTGCCAGCAGCCATAACCTGGGAGCTAACTATGGCTACACCTTC | - | few | TRBJ1-2 | TRBV9
CASSLGGAETEAFF | TGCGCCAGCAGCTTGGGAGGGGCCGAAACTGAAGCTTTCTTT | - | few | TRBJ1-1 | TRBV5-1
CASSPGNNQPQHF | TGTGCCAGCAGCCCAGGGAACAATCAGCCCCAGCATTTT | - | - | TRBJ1-5 | TRBV7-9
CASRRQGGGYTF | TGTGCCAGCAGGCGACAGGGGGGCGGCTACACCTTC | TRBD1 | - | TRBJ1-2 | TRBV12-3/TRBV12-4
CASRDQGAYGYTF | TGTGCCAGCAGGGACCAGGGGGCCTATGGCTACACCTTC | TRBD1 | - | TRBJ1-2 | TRBV12-3/TRBV12-4
CASSYGNRETQYF | TGTGCCAGCAGTTACGGTAATCGAGAGACCCAGTACTTC | - | few | TRBJ2-5 | TRBV6-6
CASSPGQATYGYTF | TGTGCCAGCAGTCCTGGACAGGCCACCTATGGCTACACCTTC | TRBD1 | once | TRBJ1-2 | TRBV28
CASSPGGPTDTQYF | TGTGCCAGCAGCCCCGGAGGGCCCACAGATACGCAGTATTTT | - | few | TRBJ2-3 | TRBV11-1
CASLQGSHFQETQYF | TGTGCCAGCCTACAGGGGAGCCACTTCCAAGAGACCCAGTACTTC | TRBD1 | few | TRBJ2-5 | TRBV28
CASSLQGWDTEAFF | TGTGCCAGCAGCTTACAGGGTTGGGACACTGAAGCTTTCTTT | - | few | TRBJ1-1 | TRBV7-2
CSVATDRYEQYF | TGCAGCGTTGCGACGGACCGCTACGAGCAGTACTTC | - | - | TRBJ2-7 | TRBV29-1
CASSLATPGQAIANTGELFF | TGTGCCAGCAGCTTAGCTACCCCGGGACAGGCTATCGCGAACACCGGGGAGCTGTTTTTT | TRBD1 | - | TRBJ2-2 | TRBV7-8
CASSELSTYNSPLHF | TGTGCCAGCAGTGAACTCAGCACTTATAATTCACCCCTCCACTTT | - | - | TRBJ1-6 | TRBV25-1
CSVWGSSSYNEQFF | TGCAGCGTGTGGGGGAGTAGTTCTTACAATGAGCAGTTCTTC | - | many | TRBJ2-1 | TRBV29-1
CSAREGGLAGFQETQYF | TGCAGTGCTAGAGAAGGTGGACTAGCGGGGTTCCAAGAGACCCAGTACTTC | TRBD2 | - | TRBJ2-5 | TRBV20-1
CSASGSGGKNIQYF | TGCAGTGCTAGCGGGAGTGGTGGCAAAAACATTCAGTACTTC | - | many | TRBJ2-4 | TRBV20-1
CASSLAGRADGYTF | TGTGCCAGCAGTTTAGCAGGCAGGGCGGATGGCTACACCTTC | - | - | TRBJ1-2 | TRBV12-3/TRBV12-4
CSARETSRNTGELFF | TGCAGTGCTAGAGAGACTAGCAGAAACACCGGGGAGCTGTTTTTT | TRBD2 | many | TRBJ2-2 | TRBV20-1
CSVVDPLQGDYGYTF | TGCAGCGTTGTGGATCCCCTACAGGGGGACTATGGCTACACCTTC | TRBD1 | few | TRBJ1-2 | TRBV29-1
CSASMARNEQFF | TGCAGTGCTAGCATGGCTAGAAATGAGCAGTTCTTC | - | - | TRBJ2-1 | TRBV20-1
CASSARWGATDTQYF | TGTGCCAGCAGCGCCCGTTGGGGGGCCACAGATACGCAGTATTTT | - | few | TRBJ2-3 | TRBV9
CASSSPSGRRETQYF | TGTGCCAGCAGCTCACCCAGCGGGAGAAGGGAGACCCAGTACTTC | TRBD2 | few | TRBJ2-5 | TRBV7-9
CASGGGYNEQFF | TGTGCCAGCGGGGGAGGCTACAATGAGCAGTTCTTC | - | - | TRBJ2-1 | TRBV9
CAISRGLAGTMDEQYF | TGTGCCATCAGTAGAGGACTAGCGGGGACCATGGACGAGCAGTACTTC | TRBD2 | - | TRBJ2-7 | TRBV10-3
CASSFGSLGNQPQHF | TGTGCCAGCAGTTTCGGAAGCCTTGGCAATCAGCCCCAGCATTTT | - | few | TRBJ1-5 | TRBV12-3/TRBV12-4
CASSQGQGRSIQYF | TGTGCCAGCAGCCAGGGACAGGGCAGAAGCATTCAGTACTTC | TRBD1 | - | TRBJ2-4 | TRBV6-2/TRBV6-3
CASSFSAGGDNEQFF | TGTGCCAGCAGCTTTTCAGCGGGGGGGGACAATGAGCAGTTCTTC | TRBD2 | - | TRBJ2-1 | TRBV11-2
CSVNYGDRRHEQFF | TGCAGCGTTAACTACGGGGACCGACGGCATGAGCAGTTCTTC | - | few | TRBJ2-1 | TRBV29-1
CASSQDIFQPQHF | TGCGCCAGCAGCCAAGATATATTTCAGCCCCAGCATTTT | - | - | TRBJ1-5 | TRBV4-1
CASSSKARPGGHYEQYF | TGTGCCAGCAGTTCCAAGGCCCGGCCAGGGGGGCACTACGAGCAGTACTTC | - | many | TRBJ2-7 | TRBV27